The clone carrying this TCR beta chain has just a few counts. These data are taken from a study of blood T cell repertoires in COVID-19. Study context: Both acute and convalescent COVID-19 samples were obtained from the United States, Italy and Spain. Sample material is recorded as cDNA or gDNA derived from T cells, B-cell-depleted T cells, or PBMCs.

Losses at the gene ends were 5 bases for V and 5 bases for J; bases not matched to a gene: 3. The CDR3 covers 13 residues. As originally analysed: Reference gene primer amplification gave nucleated cell count estimates. Profiling relied on immunoSEQ multiplex PCR, and the TCRdb table lists in-frame clones only, not all of them. Clone size and V and J calls were adopted from that table, with D and trimming inferred from the DNA. Of about 110,000 clones in the sample, about two thirds are singletons; the top ten hold 1.5% to 2%. The sequencing sample was made of peripheral blood. J is TRBJ1-5 and V is TRBV12-3 or TRBV12-4; 7 positions agree with TRBD1. This TCR came from a woman between 35 and 50 years old with acute or convalescent COVID-19. CDR3 nucleotide sequence: TGTGCCAGCAGTACGACAGGGTATCAGCCCCAGCATTTT. Translated: CASSTTGYQPQHF.